These 23 T cell receptor beta chains were sequenced from one sample in a study of T-cell memory formation after mild COVID-19. TCRdb re-analysed the 5' RACE reads in MiXCR, keeping a single row per CDR3 protein. This table has over 500,000 distinct CDR3 sequences, 17% appearing once. Sequenced input: PBMCs or a T cell subset sorted from them (not recorded which). All receptors derive from an adult woman who had mild COVID-19 (a few samples of this study predate the infection). Cell type and time point are not known.

The chain is built from TRBV6-1 and TRBJ2-7; 8 nucleotides line up with TRBD2. The CDR3 is made up of 15 amino acids. Trimming at V came to 4 bases and at J to 1 base, leaving 6 bases not matched to a gene. CDR1 and CDR2 from the germline V gene are MNHNS and SASEGT. The DNA for the CDR3 is TGTGCCAGCAGTGCGACTAGCGACAGTTCCTACGAGCAGTACTTC. This translates into CASSATSDSSYEQYF.

The table lists this clonotype with a few counts. V gene TRBV5-1 combines with J gene TRBJ2-1, with D possibly TRBD2 on 6 matching bases. The CDR3 is 11 amino acids. V lost 6 bases, J lost 14 bases, and 15 bases lay in between. The V gene's germline CDR1 is SGHRS and CDR2 YFSETQ. The CDR3 is CASKKREWKFF. For the CDR3, the DNA is TGCGCCAGCAAGAAACGGGAGTGGAAGTTCTTC.

The V gene is TRBV20-1, the J gene TRBJ1-1, with D uncertain. This CDR3 has 13 amino acids. Per germline, CDR1 DFQATT and CDR2 SNEGSKA (reference sequence). Trimming took 5 bases from V and 1 from J, leaving 11 bases between them. As DNA, the CDR3 is TGCAGTGCTCACACCGGAAAGAACACTGAAGCTTTCTTT. Amino acid sequence: CSAHTGKNTEAFF.

The genes are TRBV30 and TRBJ2-3; the D call may be TRBD1 or TRBD2 (6 bases each). In germline, CDR1 is GTSNPN, CDR2 SVGIG (reference sequence). This CDR3 is built from 14 residues. The V end was cut by 3 bases, the J end by 7 bases, with 17 bases between. The CDR3 region has the DNA TGTGCCTGGAGGGGAAGGGGGGCGCGGAATACGCAGTATTTT. It specifies CAWRGRGARNTQYF.

This clonotype was found a few times. The V gene is TRBV27, the J gene TRBJ1-1, with D perhaps matching TRBD1 (5 bases). Germline loops: CDR1 MNHEY, CDR2 SMNVEV (reference sequence). The V end was cut by 5 bases, the J end by 10 bases, with 20 bases between. The CDR3 sequence is 14 residues long. The CDR3 sequence: CASSDSLAGLLAFF. CDR3 DNA sequence: TGTGCCAGCAGTGACAGTTTGGCGGGGTTACTAGCTTTCTTT.

The V and J genes are TRBV7-3 and TRBJ1-2; D call uncertain. CDR3 length: 14 residues. V dropped 5 bases and J dropped 5 bases, with 15 bases sitting between them. CDR1 is SGHTA and CDR2 is FQGTGA in the germline V gene. CDR3 bases: TGTGCCAGCAGCCCAAGCCACCCCGGTTATGGCTACACCTTC. Translation: CASSPSHPGYGYTF.

This chain uses TRBV5-4 with TRBJ2-7, with TRBD2 as a possible D gene (5 bases). The CDR3 totals 14 residues. Between the trimmed V and J ends, which lost 3 bases and 4 bases, there was a span of 14 bases. Germline V gene lookup returns CDR1 SGHNT and CDR2 YYREEE (reference sequence). DNA of the CDR3: TGTGCCAGCAGCTCCAGCGGTGCACGTTACGAGCAGTACTTC. Encoded protein: CASSSSGARYEQYF.

In its sample, this clonotype was seen a few times. V gene TRBV5-1 combines with J gene TRBJ1-3, with D unclear. In germline, CDR1 is SGHRS, CDR2 YFSETQ. V dropped 2 bases and J dropped 2 bases, with 8 bases sitting between them. The CDR3 spans 14 residues. The CDR3 reads CASSFDLAGNTIYF. CDR3 nucleotide sequence: TGCGCCAGCAGCTTCGACTTAGCTGGAAACACCATATATTTT.

This chain joins TRBV6-5 and TRBJ2-7; a weak D match, TRBD1 (6 bases). The V end lost 6 bases, the J end lost 3 bases, and 9 bases lay between the germline ends. CDR1 and CDR2 (germline): MNHEY, SVGAGI. The CDR3 has 12 residues. The CDR3 loop reads CASRDSYYEQYF. CDR3 DNA: TGTGCCAGCAGGGACAGTTACTACGAGCAGTACTTC.

The genes are TRBV20-1 and TRBJ2-3, with TRBD1 matching over 7 bases. Germline-derived CDR1 and CDR2 are DFQATT and SNEGSKA (reference sequence). The CDR3 extends over 14 amino acids. V trimming: 3 bases; J trimming: 2 bases; junction bases outside the gene matches: 5. CDR3 sequence (DNA): TGCAGTGCTAGTCCGGGACAGCTCACAGATACGCAGTATTTT. It is translated as CSASPGQLTDTQYF.

V is TRBV12-3 or TRBV12-4 and J is TRBJ2-7, with no clear D. The CDR3 is made up of 15 amino acids. V shed 0 bases and J shed 2 bases, with 11 bases lying between them. CDR3 nucleotides: TGTGCCAGCAGTTTAGCGCGGAGCCACCCCTACGAGCAGTACTTC. This translates into CASSLARSHPYEQYF.

The CDR3, as DNA: TGTGCCACCAGCGCCCGAGGGGCCAACGTCCTGACTTTC. This encodes CATSARGANVLTF. This rearrangement joins TRBV15 to TRBJ2-6; the D is unclear. CDR3 size: 13 residues. Germline CDR1 reads LNHNV; CDR2 reads YYDKDF (reference sequence). The V end was cut by 5 bases, the J end by 4 bases, with 6 bases between. The whole variable domain, filled in from reference TRBV15 and TRBJ2-6, reads DAMVIQNPRYQVTQFGKPVTLSCSQTLNHNVMYWYQQKSSQAPKLLFHYYDKDFNNEADTPDNFQSRRPNTSFCFLDIRSPGLGDTAMYLCATSARGANVLTFGAGSRLTVL.

This chain joins TRBV3-1 and TRBJ2-1; 10 bases line up with TRBD2. The J segment lost 6 bases and the V segment lost 0 bases, leaving 11 bases of the junction unmatched. The CDR3 runs 18 residues. Germline CDR1 LGHDT, CDR2 YNNKEL (reference sequence). The CDR3 reads CASSQDLTAGTSANEQFF. The CDR3 coding sequence is TGTGCCAGCAGCCAAGATCTTACGGCCGGGACTAGCGCCAATGAGCAGTTCTTC.

This clonotype was observed a handful of times. V is TRBV11-2 and J is TRBJ2-7; 8 nucleotides agree with TRBD1. CDR3 size: 14 residues. Germline loops: CDR1 SGHAT, CDR2 FQNNGV. After removal of 4 bases from V and 0 bases from J, the junction contained 2 bases not matched to a gene. CDR3 protein: CASSWTGTSYEQYF. The CDR3 DNA reads TGTGCCAGCAGCTGGACAGGGACCTCCTACGAGCAGTACTTC. Full variable domain (missing parts from reference TRBV11-2 and TRBJ2-7): EAGVAQSPRYKIIEKRQSVAFWCNPISGHATLYWYQQILGQGPKLLIQFQNNGVVDDSQLPKDRFSAERLKGVDSTLKIQPAKLEDSAVYLCASSWTGTSYEQYFGPGTRLTVT.

The chain uses TRBV15 and TRBJ2-7, with no clear D. The CDR3 has 13 residues. Germline CDR1 LNHNV, CDR2 YYDKDF (reference sequence). Deletions cut 1 base from V and 4 bases from J, with 8 bases between. The CDR3 loop reads CATSRGTGYEQYF. CDR3 sequence (DNA): TGTGCCACCAGCAGAGGAACCGGGTACGAGCAGTACTTC. The whole variable domain, remainder taken from reference TRBV15 and TRBJ2-7, is DAMVIQNPRYQVTQFGKPVTLSCSQTLNHNVMYWYQQKSSQAPKLLFHYYDKDFNNEADTPDNFQSRRPNTSFCFLDIRSPGLGDTAMYLCATSRGTGYEQYFGPGTRLTVT.

This clonotype was recorded at least ten times. The chain combines TRBV20-1 with TRBJ1-5; 12 bases agree with TRBD1. V was clipped by 6 bases and J by 6 bases; unmatched bases: 6. This CDR3 has 14 residues. Per the germline V gene, CDR1 is DFQATT and CDR2 is SNEGSKA (reference sequence). This CDR3 reads CSAGDRGRFQPQHF. The DNA for the CDR3 is TGCAGTGCGGGGGACAGGGGGCGCTTTCAGCCCCAGCATTTT.

V and J are TRBV24-1 and TRBJ2-3, with 11 bases fitting TRBD2. The CDR3 spans 15 residues. The germline CDR1 and CDR2 sequences are KGHDR and SFDVKD. V lost 4 bases and J lost 7; bases outside the gene matches: 6. This chain's CDR3 is CATSDRASGRNTQYF. The CDR3 nucleotides are TGTGCCACCAGTGACCGCGCTAGCGGGAGGAATACGCAGTATTTT.

This sequence joins TRBV3-1 and TRBJ1-2; D is undetermined. V lost 8 bases and J lost 7, with 14 bases in between. CDR1 is LGHDT, CDR2 YNNKEL, per germline (reference sequence). This CDR3 region has 12 residues. CDR3 amino acids: CASGGKKSGYTF. The CDR3 DNA is TGTGCCAGCGGAGGGAAGAAGAGTGGCTACACCTTC.

This chain uses TRBV4-1 with TRBJ1-1, with 9 bases that match TRBD1. The CDR3 length is 15 residues. Looked up from germline, CDR1 is MGHRA and CDR2 is YSYEKL. V shed 6 bases, J shed 4 bases, and the junction held 9 bases outside the gene matches. The CDR3 DNA follows: TGCGCCAGCAGACAGGGGGCCGGTGTGTTCACTGAAGCTTTCTTT. Protein product: CASRQGAGVFTEAFF.

This chain links TRBV12-3 or TRBV12-4 with TRBJ1-1; TRBD1 matches at 8 bases. The V and J ends lost 5 bases and 2 bases, in that order; junction bases with no gene match: 4. The CDR3 has 14 amino acids. The CDR3 sequence: CASSGTGGNTEAFF. In DNA form, the CDR3 reads TGTGCCAGCAGTGGGACAGGAGGAAACACTGAAGCTTTCTTT.

The chain carries TRBV5-4 and TRBJ2-7, with D tentatively TRBD1 or TRBD2 (5 bases each). The CDR3 runs 14 residues. V was shortened by 1 base and J by 3 bases, with 11 bases between the two germline ends. Germline lookup yields CDR1 SGHNT and CDR2 YYREEE (reference sequence). The CDR3 protein is CASSLRGAYYEQYF. CDR3 bases: TGTGCCAGCAGCTTGCGAGGGGCCTACTACGAGCAGTACTTC.

The chain links TRBV20-1 to TRBJ2-1; D gene ambiguous. The ends were cut back, 5 bases at V and 9 bases at J, with 20 bases in the middle. The CDR3 sequence is 14 residues long. CDR1 and CDR2 (germline): DFQATT, SNEGSKA (reference sequence). The CDR3 DNA reads as TGCAGTGCTTCTACAACGAACGTCAAGGGTGAGCAGTTCTTC. Amino acids: CSASTTNVKGEQFF.

DNA for the CDR3: TGCAGTGCTAGAGGACAGGACTTGGAAAAACTGTTTTTT. Protein product: CSARGQDLEKLFF. V is TRBV20-1 and J is TRBJ1-4; a weak D match, TRBD1 (6 bases). CDR1 is DFQATT and CDR2 is SNEGSKA in the germline V gene (reference sequence). This CDR3 is 13 amino acids long. V was cut by 1 base and J by 8 bases, with 11 bases left in between.